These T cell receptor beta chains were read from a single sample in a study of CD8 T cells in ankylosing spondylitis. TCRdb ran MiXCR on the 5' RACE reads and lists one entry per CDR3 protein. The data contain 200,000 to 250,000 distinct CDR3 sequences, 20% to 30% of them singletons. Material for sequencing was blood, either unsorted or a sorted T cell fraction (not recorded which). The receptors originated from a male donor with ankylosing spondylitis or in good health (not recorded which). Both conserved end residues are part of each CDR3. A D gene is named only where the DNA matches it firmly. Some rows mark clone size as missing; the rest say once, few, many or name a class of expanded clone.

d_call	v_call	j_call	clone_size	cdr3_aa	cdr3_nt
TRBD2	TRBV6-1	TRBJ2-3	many	CASSLSGSADTQYF	TGTGCCAGCAGCCTTAGCGGGAGCGCAGATACGCAGTATTTT
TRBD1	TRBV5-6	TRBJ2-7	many	CASSYPGTGISDEQYF	TGTGCCAGCAGCTACCCCGGGACAGGGATTAGCGACGAGCAGTACTTC
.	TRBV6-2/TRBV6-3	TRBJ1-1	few	CASSSGRLTEAFF	TGTGCCAGCAGTTCAGGGAGATTGACTGAAGCTTTCTTT
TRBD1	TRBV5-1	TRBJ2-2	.	CASSLLSGGANTGELFF	TGCGCCAGCAGCTTGCTGTCAGGGGGCGCGAACACCGGGGAGCTGTTTTTT
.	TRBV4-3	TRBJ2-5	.	CASSQSRQETQYF	TGCGCCAGCAGCCAATCTAGGCAAGAGACCCAGTACTTC
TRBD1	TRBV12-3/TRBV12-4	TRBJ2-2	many	CASSPDGTGVTGELFF	TGTGCCAGCAGTCCCGATGGGACAGGGGTTACCGGGGAGCTGTTTTTT
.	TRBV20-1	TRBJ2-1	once	CSARTPGAEQFF	TGCAGTGCTAGAACTCCGGGAGCAGAGCAGTTCTTC
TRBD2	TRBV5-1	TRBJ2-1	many	CASSLGRAAGDNEQFF	TGCGCCAGCAGCTTGGGAAGGGCCGCGGGAGACAATGAGCAGTTCTTC
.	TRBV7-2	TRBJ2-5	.	CASSLAGVVETQYF	TGTGCCAGCAGCTTAGCGGGAGTCGTGGAGACCCAGTACTTC
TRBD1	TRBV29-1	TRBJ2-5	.	CSVPDRGRGETQYF	TGCAGCGTTCCGGACAGGGGGCGAGGGGAGACCCAGTACTTC
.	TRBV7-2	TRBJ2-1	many	CASSLVAGTGFEQFF	TGTGCCAGCAGCTTAGTGGCCGGGACCGGGTTTGAGCAGTTCTTC
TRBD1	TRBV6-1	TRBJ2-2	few	CASLTGFHTGELFF	TGTGCCAGCTTGACAGGGTTCCACACCGGGGAGCTGTTTTTT
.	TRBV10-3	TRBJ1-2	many	CAISRQNYGYTF	TGTGCCATCAGTAGACAGAACTATGGCTACACCTTC
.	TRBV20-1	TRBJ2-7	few	CSASDTYEQYF	TGCAGTGCTTCAGACACCTACGAGCAGTACTTC
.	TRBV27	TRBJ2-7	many	CASSNQGHSYEQYF	TGTGCCAGCAGTAACCAGGGGCACTCCTACGAGCAGTACTTC
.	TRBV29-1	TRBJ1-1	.	CSVVSGRVMGAFF	TGCAGCGTTGTCTCGGGGAGAGTCATGGGAGCTTTCTTT
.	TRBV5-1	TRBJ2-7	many	CASSFGGQNHEQYF	TGCGCCAGCAGCTTCGGGGGCCAGAACCACGAGCAGTACTTC
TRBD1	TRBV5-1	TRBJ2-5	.	CASSSQGSETQYF	TGCGCCAGCAGCTCACAGGGGTCGGAGACCCAGTACTTC
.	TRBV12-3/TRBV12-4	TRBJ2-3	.	CASSMLVVGDTQYF	TGTGCCAGCAGTATGCTGGTTGTGGGGGATACGCAGTATTTT
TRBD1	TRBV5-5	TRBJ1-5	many	CASSMTGGSGQPQHF	TGTGCCAGCAGCATGACAGGGGGCTCGGGTCAGCCCCAGCATTTT
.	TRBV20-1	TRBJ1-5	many	CSATAENQPQHF	TGCAGTGCTACCGCAGAGAATCAGCCCCAGCATTTT
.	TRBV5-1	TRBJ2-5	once	CASSPRVGETQYF	TGCGCCAGCAGCCCAAGGGTCGGCGAGACCCAGTACTTC
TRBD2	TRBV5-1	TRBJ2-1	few	CASRSEAGGPGVNEQFF	TGCGCCAGCAGATCGGAGGCGGGAGGGCCGGGGGTCAATGAGCAGTTCTTC
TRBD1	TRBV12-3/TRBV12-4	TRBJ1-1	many	CASSRTGGVTEAFF	TGTGCCAGCAGTCGAACAGGGGGCGTCACTGAAGCTTTCTTT
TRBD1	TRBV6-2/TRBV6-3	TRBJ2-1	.	CASSEDRHNEQFF	TGTGCCAGCAGTGAGGACAGGCACAATGAGCAGTTCTTC
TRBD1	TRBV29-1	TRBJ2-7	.	CSVGDRAGEQYF	TGCAGCGTGGGGGACAGGGCAGGCGAGCAGTACTTC
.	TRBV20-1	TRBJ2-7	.	CSASGDGYYEQYF	TGCAGTGCTAGTGGGGACGGGTACTACGAGCAGTACTTC
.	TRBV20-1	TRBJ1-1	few	CSARGTSSKAFF	TGCAGTGCTAGAGGGACCTCATCCAAAGCTTTCTTT
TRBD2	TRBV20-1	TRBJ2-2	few	CSARAPSGNANTGELFF	TGCAGTGCTAGAGCTCCTAGCGGTAACGCGAACACCGGGGAGCTGTTTTTT
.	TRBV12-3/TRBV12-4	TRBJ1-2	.	CASSSTDGRYGYTF	TGTGCCAGCAGTTCGACCGACGGACGCTATGGCTACACCTTC
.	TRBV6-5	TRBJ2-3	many	CASSSSTDTQYF	TGTGCCAGCAGCTCTAGCACAGATACGCAGTATTTT
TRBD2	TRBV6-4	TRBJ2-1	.	CASSDSGTSRNEQFF	TGTGCCAGCAGTGACTCGGGGACTAGTAGGAATGAGCAGTTCTTC
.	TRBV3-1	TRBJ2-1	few	CASSRSGENEQFF	TGTGCCAGCAGCCGATCCGGCGAGAATGAGCAGTTCTTC
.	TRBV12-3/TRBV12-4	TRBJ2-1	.	CASLRRRGLPGVNEQFF	TGTGCCAGTTTGCGGCGGCGGGGACTCCCAGGGGTGAATGAGCAGTTCTTC
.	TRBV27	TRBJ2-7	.	CASSARGRYEQYF	TGTGCCAGCAGTGCAAGGGGAAGGTACGAGCAGTACTTC
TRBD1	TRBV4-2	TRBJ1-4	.	CASSQEETGATNEKLFF	TGTGCCAGCAGCCAAGAGGAGACAGGGGCGACTAATGAAAAACTGTTTTTT
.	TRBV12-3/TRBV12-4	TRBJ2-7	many	CASSQQVPYEQYF	TGTGCCAGCAGTCAGCAGGTTCCCTACGAGCAGTACTTC
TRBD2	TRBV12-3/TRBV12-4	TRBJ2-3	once	CASSPSSGRIPDTQYF	TGTGCCAGCAGTCCCAGTAGCGGGAGAATTCCAGATACGCAGTATTTT
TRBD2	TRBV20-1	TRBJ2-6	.	CSVRLARGNSGANVLTF	TGCAGTGTCAGACTAGCGAGGGGCAATTCTGGGGCCAACGTCCTGACTTTC
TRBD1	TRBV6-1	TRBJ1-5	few	CASRRKPPGQGYQPQHF	TGTGCCAGCAGACGCAAACCCCCGGGACAGGGCTATCAGCCCCAGCATTTT
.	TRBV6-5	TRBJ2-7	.	CASSYGRKERVGRTEQYF	TGTGCCAGCAGTTACGGTCGGAAGGAGCGAGTGGGGCGTACCGAGCAGTACTTC
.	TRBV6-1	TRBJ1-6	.	CASTQGVGSSPLHF	TGTGCCAGCACCCAAGGGGTGGGGAGCTCACCCCTCCACTTT
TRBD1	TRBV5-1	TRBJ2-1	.	CASSLAGGADNEQFF	TGCGCCAGCAGCTTGGCAGGGGGCGCGGACAATGAGCAGTTCTTC
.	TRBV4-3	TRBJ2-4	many	CASSQGAGGGAKNIQYF	TGCGCCAGCAGCCAGGGGGCCGGGGGAGGGGCCAAAAACATTCAGTACTTC
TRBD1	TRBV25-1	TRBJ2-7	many	CASSWTGGSYEQYF	TGTGCCAGCAGTTGGACAGGGGGCTCCTACGAGCAGTACTTC
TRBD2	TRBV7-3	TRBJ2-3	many	CASSSSGLAGVSDTQYF	TGTGCCAGCAGCTCCTCCGGACTAGCGGGAGTTTCAGATACGCAGTATTTT
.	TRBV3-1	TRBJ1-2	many	CASSQAAYGYTF	TGTGCCAGCAGCCAAGCAGCATATGGCTACACCTTC
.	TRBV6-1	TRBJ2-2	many	CASTWATGELFF	TGTGCCAGCACGTGGGCAACCGGGGAGCTGTTTTTT
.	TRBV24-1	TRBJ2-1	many	CATSPGDSTYNEQFF	TGTGCCACCAGTCCCGGGGACTCCACCTACAATGAGCAGTTCTTC
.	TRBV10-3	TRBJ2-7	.	CAISESPDSWSSYEQYF	TGTGCCATCAGTGAGTCCCCGGACAGTTGGAGCTCCTACGAGCAGTACTTC
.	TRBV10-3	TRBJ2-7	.	CAISESVGITYEQYF	TGTGCCATCAGTGAGTCCGTTGGCATCACCTACGAGCAGTACTTC
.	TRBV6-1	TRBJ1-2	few	CASTVGAYYGYTF	TGTGCCAGCACCGTAGGGGCCTACTATGGCTACACCTTC
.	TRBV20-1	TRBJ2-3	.	CSARGGGGGLSTDTQYF	TGCAGTGCTAGAGGTGGGGGAGGAGGCTTAAGCACAGATACGCAGTATTTT
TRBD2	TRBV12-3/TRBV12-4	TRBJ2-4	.	CASTRGRSKNIQYF	TGTGCCAGCACCCGCGGGAGGTCCAAAAACATTCAGTACTTC